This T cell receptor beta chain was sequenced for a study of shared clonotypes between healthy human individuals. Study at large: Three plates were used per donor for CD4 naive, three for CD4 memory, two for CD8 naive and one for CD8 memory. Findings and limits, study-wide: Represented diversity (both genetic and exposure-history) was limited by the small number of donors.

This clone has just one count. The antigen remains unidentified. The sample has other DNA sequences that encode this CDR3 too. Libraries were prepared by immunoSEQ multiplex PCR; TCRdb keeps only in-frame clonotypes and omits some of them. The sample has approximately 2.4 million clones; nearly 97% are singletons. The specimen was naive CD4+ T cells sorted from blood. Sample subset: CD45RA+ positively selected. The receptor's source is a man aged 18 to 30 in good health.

This CDR3 reads CASSSPGQGDYGYTF. The DNA of the CDR3 is TGTGCCAGCAGTTCCCCGGGACAGGGAGACTATGGCTACACCTTC. This chain uses TRBV27 with TRBJ1-2, with TRBD1 matching over 9 bases. Per the germline V gene, CDR1 is MNHEY and CDR2 is SMNVEV (reference sequence). This CDR3 is 15 amino acids long. J was trimmed by 3 bases and V by 4 bases; bases with no gene match: 6.